A single sample is the source of the 24 T cell receptor beta chains below, sequenced in a study of blood T cells in healthy people across ages. It was with a sample-barcoded 5' primer and a J-beta primer mix that a second PCR of roughly 7 to 12 cycles was run. TCRdb reprocessed the 5' RACE reads via MiXCR and lists one record per CDR3 protein. Here the sample spans about 1,600,000 distinct CDR3 sequences, 40% to 50% being singletons. Sequencing input: blood. Receptors were obtained from a woman aged 18-29 years in good health.

The V call is TRBV27, the J call TRBJ1-3; D is unresolved. Trimming took 3 bases from V and 3 from J, leaving 6 bases between them. From germline, CDR1 is MNHEY and CDR2 SMNVEV (reference sequence). The CDR3 is made up of 13 amino acids. The DNA of the CDR3 is TGTGCCAGCAGTTTGGGGTTTGGAAACACCATATATTTT. Protein sequence: CASSLGFGNTIYF.

This clonotype was picked up a small number of times. The V gene is TRBV10-3, the J gene TRBJ2-1; D possibly uses TRBD1 or TRBD2 (7 bases each). Germline V gene sequence: CDR1 ENHRY, CDR2 SYGVKD. The length of the CDR3 is 16 residues. V lost 2 bases and J 6 bases, leaving 17 bases between the germline ends. The CDR3: CAISEPEGGGSNEQFF. CDR3 sequence (DNA): TGTGCCATCAGTGAGCCGGAAGGGGGCGGGAGCAATGAGCAGTTCTTC.

The chain uses TRBV20-1 and TRBJ2-7; D unresolved. CDR1 DFQATT and CDR2 SNEGSKA come from the germline V gene (reference sequence). This CDR3 is built from 14 residues. This CDR3 reads CSTPFPGLTYEQYF. CDR3 nucleotides: TGCAGCACCCCCTTCCCAGGATTGACCTACGAGCAGTACTTC.

The chain combines TRBV20-1 with TRBJ2-3; possible D gene TRBD1, 5 bases. This CDR3 contains 16 residues. The germline V gene encodes CDR1 DFQATT and CDR2 SNEGSKA (reference sequence). CDR3 sequence reads: CGSPNQGVASTDTQYF. The CDR3 nucleotides read TGCGGGTCCCCGAATCAGGGCGTCGCTAGCACAGATACGCAGTATTTT.

Only a few counts were recorded for this clonotype. The chain links TRBV20-1 to TRBJ2-1; the D is unclear. The CDR3 totals 14 residues. Per the germline V gene, CDR1 is DFQATT and CDR2 is SNEGSKA (reference sequence). CDR3 nucleotide sequence: TGCAGCCCGGACCCCCTATCCCATAAGTATGAGCAGTTCTTC. It codes for CSPDPLSHKYEQFF.

This clonotype has a handful of counts. V is TRBV4-2 and J is TRBJ2-7, with D perhaps assigned TRBD1 or TRBD2 (6 bases each). V gave up 0 bases and J gave up 6 bases, with 12 bases separating them. The CDR3 covers 14 residues. In germline, CDR1 is LGHNA, CDR2 YNFKEQ. CDR3 sequence (DNA): TGTGCCAGCAGCCAAGAGGCCAGGGGAGGCGAGCAGTACTTC. The encoded protein is CASSQEARGGEQYF.

This rearrangement joins TRBV20-1 to TRBJ2-7; a weak D match, TRBD2 (6 bases). Germline-derived CDR1 and CDR2 are DFQATT and SNEGSKA (reference sequence). This CDR3 has 13 residues. Between the trimmed V and J ends, which lost 5 bases and 1 base, there was a span of 12 bases. CDR3 in amino acids: CSAPAGGSYEQYF. The CDR3 nucleotides read TGCAGTGCTCCAGCGGGCGGGTCCTACGAGCAGTACTTC.

This clonotype was seen a handful of times. The rearrangement links TRBV18 to TRBJ2-3; D is ambiguous. The V gene lost 2 bases and the J gene lost 4 bases, with 13 bases spanning the gap. The CDR3 runs 15 residues. CDR1 is KGHSH and CDR2 is LQKENI in the germline V gene. Here the CDR3 DNA reads TGTGCCAGCTCACCAATTTCCAGTCAGGCAGATACGCAGTATTTT. It encodes CASSPISSQADTQYF.

This clonotype was observed a few times. This chain joins TRBV7-2 and TRBJ2-4, with D uncertain. The CDR3 totals 14 residues. The V gene's germline CDR1 is SGHTA and CDR2 FQGNSA. Trimming removed 4 bases at V and 6 bases at J, with 13 bases between. The CDR3 spells CASSSGRSGNIQYF. CDR3 nucleotides: TGTGCCAGCAGCTCCGGGCGTTCCGGAAACATTCAGTACTTC.

The chain combines TRBV6-6 with TRBJ2-7, with TRBD1 matching 9 bases. CDR3 size: 15 residues. Losses at the gene ends were 7 bases for V and 4 bases for J; bases not matched to a gene: 11. The germline V gene encodes CDR1 MNHNY and CDR2 SVGAGI (reference sequence). Here the CDR3 reads CASKRGQGPNYEQYF. The CDR3 DNA sequence: TGTGCCAGCAAACGGGGACAGGGACCGAATTACGAGCAGTACTTC.

This clonotype has a handful of counts. The V call is TRBV29-1, the J call TRBJ1-1; D unresolved. V lost 7 bases to trimming and J lost 1 base, with 4 bases between them. CDR3 length: 10 residues. The germline gives CDR1 SQVTM, CDR2 ANQGSEA. CDR3 loop: CSGKNTEAFF. In DNA, the CDR3 is TGCAGCGGGAAGAACACTGAAGCTTTCTTT.

This chain links TRBV13 with TRBJ2-7, with D hard to call. This CDR3 region has 12 residues. CDR1 PRHDT and CDR2 FYEKMQ come from the germline V gene (reference sequence). Between the trimmed V and J ends, which lost 4 bases and 5 bases, there was a span of 9 bases. CDR3 protein: CASSSDTDEQYF. The CDR3 bases are TGTGCCAGCAGCTCCGATACGGACGAGCAGTACTTC.

The chain joins TRBV5-1 to TRBJ1-4; TRBD1 aligns across 10 bases. Per germline, CDR1 SGHRS and CDR2 YFSETQ. V shed 4 bases and J 4 bases; nucleotides not matched to a gene: 7. This CDR3 has 16 residues. The CDR3 reads CASSGGQGVNNEKLFF. CDR3 DNA sequence: TGCGCCAGCAGCGGAGGACAGGGGGTAAATAATGAAAAACTGTTTTTT.

The V call is TRBV7-2, the J call TRBJ2-1, with 9 bases lining up with TRBD2. CDR3 length: 16 amino acids. V was pared by 0 bases and J by 5 bases, with 5 bases of the junction left unmatched. Germline CDR1 and CDR2: SGHTA and FQGNSA. The DNA of the CDR3 is TGTGCCAGCAGCTTAGCCCCGACTAGCGGTAACAATGAGCAGTTCTTC. Translating it yields CASSLAPTSGNNEQFF.

This clonotype was observed a handful of times. The gene calls are TRBV20-1 and TRBJ2-3; D is possibly TRBD2 (6 bases). Germline V gene lookup returns CDR1 DFQATT and CDR2 SNEGSKA (reference sequence). This CDR3 is 14 amino acids long. V was cut by 3 bases and J by 2 bases, with 12 bases left in between. The CDR3 sequence: CSASFAGNTDTQYF. In DNA, the CDR3 is TGCAGTGCTAGTTTCGCGGGGAACACAGATACGCAGTATTTT.

The genes are TRBV6-5 and TRBJ1-1; tentative D call: TRBD1 (5 bases). The CDR3 covers 14 residues. V was pared by 1 base and J by 6 bases, with 12 bases between. Looked up from germline, CDR1 is MNHEY and CDR2 is SVGAGI. For the CDR3, the DNA is TGTGCCAGCAGTTACTTAGGTCGAGGGGCTGAAGCTTTCTTT. Its translation is CASSYLGRGAEAFF.

In regard to this clonotype: Just one base apart from a much larger clone, this may be a read error. The chain has TRBV7-2 and TRBJ2-1; D not certain. This CDR3 region has 14 residues. Germline values: CDR1 SGHTA, CDR2 FQGNSA. Here the CDR3 reads CASRKGGASNGQFF. CDR3 coding DNA: TGTGCCAGCAGAAAAGGCGGTGCGAGCAATGGGCAGTTCTTC.

The chain is built from TRBV6-1 and TRBJ2-3; 9 bases align to TRBD1. The ends lost 7 bases at V and 3 bases at J; junction bases unmatched: 5. The CDR3 covers 14 residues. Germline CDR1 and CDR2: MNHNS and SASEGT. CDR3 nucleotides: TGTGCCAGCACCCGACAGGGGGGTACAGATACGCAGTATTTT. As protein: CASTRQGGTDTQYF.

The chain combines TRBV25-1 with TRBJ2-3; no firm D call. V was cut by 4 bases and J by 9 bases, with 17 bases left in between. There are 14 residues in the CDR3. The V gene's germline CDR1 is MGHDK and CDR2 SYGVNS. CDR3 nucleotides: TGTGCCAGCAGTGCTCCGGGCTCCTCGGCCACGCAGTATTTT. It yields the protein CASSAPGSSATQYF.

This clonotype was seen only a few times. V and J are TRBV7-2 and TRBJ2-1; maybe TRBD1 (5 bases). Germline-derived CDR1 and CDR2 are SGHTA and FQGNSA. The V end lost 5 bases, the J end lost 10 bases, and 18 bases lay between the germline ends. This CDR3 comprises 14 residues. The CDR3 nucleotides are TGTGCCAGCAGCCCTTTAATAGGGGTAGCCGAGCAGTTCTTC. This codes for CASSPLIGVAEQFF.

This clonotype appeared a single time. The V call is TRBV12-3 or TRBV12-4, the J call TRBJ2-7, with a tentative D call TRBD1 (5 bases). This CDR3 spans 13 amino acids. V lost 9 bases to trimming and J lost 7 bases, with 19 bases between them. The DNA for the CDR3 is TGTGCCAGTACCGTGACCAAAAGGGGTGAGCAGTACTTC. Translation gives CASTVTKRGEQYF.

This chain connects TRBV9 to TRBJ2-6, with no clear D. The CDR3 loop spans 21 amino acids. V dropped 3 bases and J dropped 0 bases, with 25 bases sitting between them. Germline V gene data show CDR1 as SGDLS and CDR2 as YYNGEE. The CDR3 region is CASSEALLRTEYNSGANVLTF. The CDR3 DNA sequence: TGTGCCAGCAGCGAGGCCTTACTCCGGACGGAATACAACTCTGGGGCCAACGTCCTGACTTTC.

The chain carries TRBV5-1 and TRBJ2-3; 8 bases are a match to TRBD1. The CDR3 covers 14 residues. V lost 7 bases to trimming and J lost 5 bases; unmatched junction nucleotides: 9. Germline V CDR1 and CDR2: SGHRS, YFSETQ. CDR3 sequence reads: CASGSRGLKDTQYF. The CDR3 nucleotides are TGCGCCAGCGGCTCCAGGGGGCTCAAAGATACGCAGTATTTT.

This clonotype was picked up a small number of times. As DNA, the CDR3 is TGTGCCAGCAGTTACGGGACTAGCGCGGACTACAATGAGCAGTTCTTC. Translating it yields CASSYGTSADYNEQFF. J is TRBJ2-1 and V is TRBV6-6; 10 bases fit TRBD2. The germline CDR1 and CDR2 sequences are MNHNY and SVGAGI (reference sequence). The CDR3 runs 16 residues. Germline trimming cut 2 bases from V and 3 bases from J; bases unmatched to any gene: 4.